The T cell receptor (beta chain) under discussion was sequenced for a study of shared clonotypes between healthy human individuals. Turning to the study itself: Donor composition was two women and a few men, aged 18 to 49.

The CDR3 covers 14 residues. V was shortened by 4 bases and J by 6 bases, with 16 bases between the two germline ends. Germline lookup yields CDR1 SGHRS and CDR2 YFSETQ. Generated by immunoSEQ multiplex PCR, the TCRdb table keeps only in-frame clones and is missing some. Seen here are hundreds of thousands of clones, about 95% observed once, and the top ten hold approximately 0.06%. In the CD4+ fraction, cells were divided into CD45RA+ naive and CD45RA-negative memory subsets. This receptor was identified in a woman younger than 45 in good health. The V and J genes are TRBV5-1 and TRBJ1-2, with D tentatively TRBD1 (5 bases). What was sequenced was naive CD4+ T cells sorted from blood. The subset: CD45RA+ positively selected. CDR3 nucleotide sequence: TGCGCCAGCAGCGATCAACCAGGGCTTGATGGCTACACCTTC. This codes for CASSDQPGLDGYTF.